The 32 T cell receptor beta chains reported below all come from one sample, sequenced in a study of post-analysis software for immune sequencing data. Study-level results: Compared with controls, patients had more of five or six TRBV segments, including TRBV5-6, TRBV5-1 and TRBV20-1.

Their target antigens are unknown. Prepared libraries of TCR beta cDNA carried unique molecular identifiers. In TCRdb, the PCR reads were re-called with MiXCR into one record per CDR3 protein. Here the sample spans approximately 690,000 distinct CDR3 sequences, 59% being singletons. Sequenced: blood. The receptors here all came from a girl aged 2-9 years with multiple sclerosis.

The genes are TRBV12-3 or TRBV12-4 and TRBJ2-3; 8 nucleotides match TRBD1. This CDR3 region has 14 residues. V dropped 11 bases and J dropped 5; count of bases not matched to a gene: 12. The CDR3 here is CASMLRGRQDTQYF. CDR3 coding DNA: TGTGCCTCCATGCTCAGGGGGCGGCAAGATACGCAGTATTTT.

The rearrangement uses TRBV5-6 and TRBJ2-5; D may correspond to TRBD1 or TRBD2 (5 bases each). Matching the DNA end better, TRBJ2-7 makes the J call doubtful. The CDR3 length is 16 residues. Germline CDR1 and CDR2: SGHDT and YYEEEE. The CDR3 DNA follows: TGTGCCAGCAGCTTGTCTCTCGGGACGGAGACCTACGAGCAGTACTTC. Translated, it gives CASSLSLGTETYEQYF.

This clonotype turned up a few times. V is TRBV9 and J is TRBJ2-5; 7 bases map to TRBD1. The CDR3 is 15 amino acids. From germline, CDR1 is SGDLS and CDR2 YYNGEE. The V gene end was trimmed by 2 bases and the J gene end by 4 bases; junction bases not matched to a gene: 8. The CDR3 region has the DNA TGTGCCAGCAGCGTCACAGGGGTGGTGGCAGAGACCCAGTACTTC. Translating gives CASSVTGVVAETQYF.

The V and J genes are TRBV6-2 or TRBV6-3 and TRBJ2-5, with D hard to call. V lost 7 bases to trimming and J lost 2 bases, with 8 bases between them. This CDR3 comprises 12 residues. CDR1 is MNHEY, CDR2 SVGEGT, per germline. CDR3 sequence: CASKDVQETQYF. DNA for the CDR3: TGTGCCAGCAAGGACGTACAAGAGACCCAGTACTTC.

This clonotype was seen a few times. The CDR3 DNA sequence: TGCAGTGCTAGGCCCCCCAGGACAGGGGCGGGTGGCTACACCTTC. This encodes CSARPPRTGAGGYTF. The chain carries TRBV20-1 and TRBJ1-2; TRBD1 agrees at 9 bases. The trim removed 3 bases at V and 7 bases at J, leaving 12 bases unmatched. Germline values: CDR1 DFQATT, CDR2 SNEGSKA (reference sequence). The CDR3 length is 15 residues.

V is TRBV5-1 and J is TRBJ2-7; D possibly corresponds to TRBD1 (6 bases). The end of the DNA aligns better with TRBJ2-5, so the J call may be wrong. CDR1 SGHRS and CDR2 YFSETQ come from the germline V gene. This CDR3 is built from 15 residues. The CDR3 protein is CASSSLSDSQETQYF. CDR3 bases: TGCGCCAGCAGCTCGCTTTCGGACAGTCAAGAGACCCAGTACTTC.

This chain connects TRBV12-3 or TRBV12-4 to TRBJ1-1, with D uncertain. CDR3 size: 15 residues. V gave up 2 bases and J gave up 5 bases, with 15 bases separating them. The CDR3 DNA sequence: TGTGCCAGCAGTTTAAGTCTGAGGATTATGACTGAAGCTTTCTTT. Translating it yields CASSLSLRIMTEAFF.

This chain links TRBV7-4 with TRBJ2-7, with 9 bases that match TRBD1. This CDR3 is 15 amino acids long. CDR1 is SGHVT, CDR2 SQSDAQ, per germline. Unmatched junction bases numbered 6, after V lost 1 base and J lost 5 bases. As DNA, the CDR3 is TGTGCCAGCAGCTTAGGCGAACAGGGGGCCGACGAGCAGTACTTC. Translation gives CASSLGEQGADEQYF.

The V call is TRBV6-2 or TRBV6-3, the J call TRBJ1-5; D is ambiguous. The CDR3 is 16 amino acids. Trimming shortened V by 2 bases and J by 4 bases, and 15 bases separated the two germline ends. Per germline, CDR1 MNHEY and CDR2 SVGEGT. The CDR3 spells CASSYNTINLNQPQHF. DNA of the CDR3: TGTGCCAGCAGTTACAATACAATAAACCTAAATCAGCCCCAGCATTTT.

The chain joins TRBV12-3 or TRBV12-4 to TRBJ2-5; TRBD1 aligns across 8 bases. This CDR3 region has 15 residues. With V trimmed by 6 bases and J by 4 bases, 10 bases remained unmatched. The CDR3 bases are TGTGCCAGCAGCCTGTCCCCAGGGGGCCGAGAGACCCAGTACTTC. This gives the protein CASSLSPGGRETQYF.

This chain connects TRBV20-1 to TRBJ1-4; 9 bases fit TRBD1. J lost 7 bases, V lost 3 bases, and 12 bases had no gene match. The CDR3 runs to 16 residues. Per germline, CDR1 DFQATT and CDR2 SNEGSKA (reference sequence). DNA for the CDR3: TGCAGTGCTAGGGGACAGGGTAGGGTGGTTGGTGAAAAACTGTTTTTT. Translated: CSARGQGRVVGEKLFF.

This clonotype was counted a few times. The rearrangement uses TRBV13 and TRBJ2-1; 12 positions agree with TRBD2. This CDR3 has 16 amino acids. The junction had 5 bases not matched to a gene; V was cut back by 3 bases and J by 5 bases. Germline V gives CDR1 PRHDT, CDR2 FYEKMQ (reference sequence). The CDR3 coding sequence is TGTGCCAGCAGCTTCCTAGCGGGGGGGTTCCACAATGAGCAGTTCTTC. Encoded protein: CASSFLAGGFHNEQFF. The complete variable domain, with remaining parts taken from reference TRBV13 and TRBJ2-1, reads AAGVIQSPRHLIKEKRETATLKCYPIPRHDTVYWYQQGPGQDPQFLISFYEKMQSDKGSIPDRFSAQQFSDYHSELNMSSLELGDSALYFCASSFLAGGFHNEQFFGPGTRLTVL.

CDR3 DNA sequence: TGTGCCAGCAGCCTCCAGGCTGTGAGCACAGATACGCAGTATTTT. Amino acids: CASSLQAVSTDTQYF. V and J are TRBV4-2 and TRBJ2-3; D is unclear. Trimming pared 4 bases from V and 0 bases from J, leaving 11 bases between. The CDR3 loop spans 15 amino acids. The germline V gene has CDR1 LGHNA and CDR2 YNFKEQ.

This sequence joins TRBV12-3 or TRBV12-4 and TRBJ2-7, with 8 bases fitting TRBD2. V dropped 4 bases and J dropped 1; count of bases not matched to a gene: 3. The CDR3 spans 14 residues. As DNA, the CDR3 is TGTGCCAGCAGTTCCGTAGCGGGATCCTACGAGCAGTACTTC. It encodes CASSSVAGSYEQYF.

This clonotype showed up just a few times. The CDR3 coding sequence is TGTGCCAGCAGCCAAGAGTCCTCGAATTCGCCGGATACGCAGTATTTT. Protein sequence: CASSQESSNSPDTQYF. The V gene is TRBV3-1, the J gene TRBJ2-3, with unresolved D. The CDR3 contains 16 residues. The germline V gene has CDR1 LGHDT and CDR2 YNNKEL (reference sequence). V was trimmed by 0 bases and J by 6 bases, leaving 16 bases between them.

This chain joins TRBV7-9 and TRBJ2-1; no clear D. TRBJ2-7 explains the end of the DNA better; the J call may be wrong. Germline CDR1 and CDR2: SEHNR and FQNEAQ (reference sequence). CDR3 size: 16 residues. CDR3 DNA: TGTGCCAGCAGCCCGACCACGCAGACCTTCTACTACGAGCAGTACTTC. Encoded protein: CASSPTTQTFYYEQYF.

This clonotype was detected a few times. The chain employs TRBV12-3 or TRBV12-4 and TRBJ2-3; 7 nucleotides agree with TRBD2. The trim removed 4 bases at V and 4 bases at J, leaving 8 bases unmatched. This CDR3 has 15 residues. The CDR3 spells CASSSVWREPDTQYF. The CDR3 DNA follows: TGTGCCAGCAGTTCCGTGTGGCGGGAGCCAGATACGCAGTATTTT.

The chain links TRBV3-1 to TRBJ2-1; no reliable D call. The CDR3 is 13 residues long. The V end lost 6 bases, the J end lost 7 bases, and 13 bases lay between the germline ends. The germline V gene has CDR1 LGHDT and CDR2 YNNKEL (reference sequence). CDR3 residues: CASRGPKRNEQFF. As DNA, the CDR3 is TGTGCCAGCAGAGGCCCAAAGAGGAATGAGCAGTTCTTC.

The chain employs TRBV14 and TRBJ2-7; 8 nucleotides agree with TRBD2. The CDR3 is made up of 14 amino acids. V lost 2 bases to trimming and J lost 9 bases; unmatched junction nucleotides: 9. Germline CDR1 reads SGHDN; CDR2 reads FVKESK. The chain's CDR3 is CASSQSAGVTGQYF. The CDR3 region has the DNA TGTGCCAGCAGCCAATCAGCGGGAGTTACCGGGCAGTACTTC.

This chain connects TRBV12-3 or TRBV12-4 to TRBJ2-5, with D perhaps matching TRBD1 (6 bases). The CDR3 is made up of 15 amino acids. Trimming pared 2 bases from V and 4 bases from J, leaving 14 bases between. The CDR3 coding sequence is TGTGCCAGCAGTTTAACCAGGGGCCCAGGAGAGACCCAGTACTTC. As protein: CASSLTRGPGETQYF.

This sequence joins TRBV5-1 and TRBJ2-1; D is possibly TRBD2 (6 bases). Germline lookup yields CDR1 SGHRS and CDR2 YFSETQ. The CDR3 length is 15 residues. V gave up 0 bases and J gave up 4 bases, with 11 bases separating them. The CDR3 loop reads CASSLDGSQYNEQFF. In nucleotides, the CDR3 is TGCGCCAGCAGCTTGGACGGGAGTCAATACAATGAGCAGTTCTTC.

This sequence joins TRBV2 and TRBJ1-1; TRBD1 is a possible D gene (5 bases). This CDR3 comprises 16 residues. V was cut by 4 bases and J by 5 bases, with 20 bases left in between. Germline lookup yields CDR1 SNHLY and CDR2 FYNNEI. The DNA for the CDR3 is TGTGCCAGCAGTGGGATCCAGGGCCTTTTGCAGACTGAAGCTTTCTTT. Residues: CASSGIQGLLQTEAFF.

The V call is TRBV7-2, the J call TRBJ2-1; D is unresolved. Trimming removed 5 bases at V and 6 bases at J, with 8 bases between. Germline assignment: CDR1 SGHTA and CDR2 FQGNSA. The CDR3 totals 12 residues. The CDR3 sequence is CASSQLRNEQFF. In nucleotides, the CDR3 is TGTGCCAGCAGCCAACTACGCAATGAGCAGTTCTTC. The complete variable domain, with remaining parts taken from reference TRBV7-2 and TRBJ2-1, reads GAGVSQSPSNKVTEKGKDVELRCDPISGHTALYWYRQSLGQGLEFLIYFQGNSAPDKSGLPSDRFSAERTGGSVSTLTIQRTQQEDSAVYLCASSQLRNEQFFGPGTRLTVL.

V and J are TRBV6-5 and TRBJ1-6; TRBD1 aligns across 7 bases. The CDR3 totals 14 residues. V shed 7 bases, J shed 13 bases, and the junction held 13 bases outside the gene matches. From germline, CDR1 is MNHEY and CDR2 SVGAGI. The CDR3 reads CASTPGQLARPLHF. The CDR3 nucleotides read TGTGCCAGCACCCCGGGACAGCTCGCAAGGCCCCTCCACTTT.

This clonotype turned up a few times. This CDR3 reads CSVVGQGTETQYF. The CDR3 bases are TGCAGCGTTGTGGGACAGGGGACGGAGACCCAGTACTTC. The chain links TRBV29-1 to TRBJ2-5, with 10 bases that match TRBD1. This CDR3 comprises 13 residues. Unmatched junction bases numbered 4, after V lost 4 bases and J lost 5 bases. Germline V lookup: CDR1 SQVTM, CDR2 ANQGSEA.

This chain links TRBV2 with TRBJ1-1; 7 bases agree with TRBD1. V lost 4 bases, J lost 0 bases, and 2 bases stayed unmatched. The CDR3 spans 14 residues. Per the germline V gene, CDR1 is SNHLY and CDR2 is FYNNEI. This chain's CDR3 is CASSGGQLNTEAFF. CDR3 DNA sequence: TGTGCCAGCAGTGGGGGACAGTTGAACACTGAAGCTTTCTTT. The full variable domain, rest sourced from reference TRBV2 and TRBJ1-1, is EPEVTQTPSHQVTQMGQEVILRCVPISNHLYFYWYRQILGQKVEFLVSFYNNEISEKSEIFDDQFSVERPDGSNFTLKIRSTKLEDSAMYFCASSGGQLNTEAFFGQGTRLTVV.

This chain joins TRBV12-3 or TRBV12-4 and TRBJ2-7, with 9 bases fitting TRBD1. The ends lost 5 bases at V and 6 bases at J; junction bases unmatched: 14. The CDR3 has 16 amino acids. For the CDR3, the DNA is TGTGCCAGCAGTGGGGACGCAGGGACAGGGTTAGGCGAGCAGTACTTC. This sequence encodes CASSGDAGTGLGEQYF.

The table lists this clonotype with a few counts. The chain carries TRBV20-1 and TRBJ2-6; perhaps TRBD1 as D (6 bases). V lost 5 bases and J lost 4, with 12 bases in between. The length of the CDR3 is 14 residues. The germline CDR1 and CDR2 sequences are DFQATT and SNEGSKA (reference sequence). The CDR3 here is CSALTGKGANVLTF. In DNA form, the CDR3 reads TGCAGTGCTCTTACAGGGAAAGGGGCCAACGTCCTGACTTTC.

The rearrangement links TRBV6-2 or TRBV6-3 to TRBJ1-2; possible D gene TRBD1, 6 bases. CDR3 length: 15 residues. CDR1 is MNHEY and CDR2 is SVGEGT in the germline V gene. With 0 bases removed from V and 5 bases from J, the gap between germline ends came to 13 bases. The CDR3 bases are TGTGCCAGCAGTTACTCTGGGGGCTCAGGGTATGGCTACACCTTC. Translating gives CASSYSGGSGYGYTF.

The chain is built from TRBV29-1 and TRBJ2-7; D is uncertain. In germline, CDR1 is SQVTM, CDR2 ANQGSEA. This CDR3 comprises 12 residues. Trimming took off 6 bases at V and 4 bases at J, with 13 bases between the two ends. The CDR3 sequence: CSVEMDGYEQYF. The CDR3 DNA sequence: TGCAGCGTGGAGATGGACGGATACGAGCAGTACTTC.

The chain combines TRBV7-2 with TRBJ2-7; TRBD1 agrees at 8 bases. The CDR3 is 15 amino acids. J lost 5 bases, V lost 2 bases, and 8 bases had no gene match. Germline V lookup: CDR1 SGHTA, CDR2 FQGNSA. In nucleotides, the CDR3 is TGTGCCAGCAGCTTAAGGGCAGGGGGCTCGAACGAGCAGTACTTC. As protein: CASSLRAGGSNEQYF.

The chain employs TRBV7-3 and TRBJ2-3; D might be TRBD2 (5 bases). The length of the CDR3 is 17 residues. V dropped 0 bases and J dropped 1 base, with 14 bases sitting between them. CDR1 is SGHTA, CDR2 FQGTGA, per germline. The CDR3 region has the DNA TGTGCCAGCAGCTTAACGTTGTCGCGGGTTGGCACAGATACGCAGTATTTT. Translating gives CASSLTLSRVGTDTQYF.